A single sample is the source of the 4 T cell receptor beta chains below, sequenced in a study of T cells after yellow fever vaccination. MiXCR was run by TCRdb on the 5' RACE reads, yielding one entry per CDR3 protein. The sample has approximately 350,000 distinct CDR3 sequences, around 10% seen once. The material was PBMCs, obtained on the day of the first yellow fever vaccination. The receptors here all came from a man younger than 35 who received the YFV17D yellow fever vaccine.

The rearrangement uses TRBV7-2 and TRBJ1-5, with D unclear. The CDR3 is made up of 15 amino acids. V shed 1 base and J shed 5 bases, with 12 bases lying between them. Per germline, CDR1 SGHTA and CDR2 FQGNSA. In DNA form, the CDR3 reads TGTGCCAGCAGCTTAGAAGTAGGCGAGTATCAGCCCCAGCATTTT. This translates into CASSLEVGEYQPQHF.

This clonotype was observed at least ten times. The rearrangement joins TRBV12-3 or TRBV12-4 to TRBJ2-2; D not certain. The CDR3 has 13 residues. V was trimmed by 6 bases and J by 4 bases, leaving 9 bases between them. This CDR3 is CASSSDPTGELFF. CDR3 DNA sequence: TGTGCCAGCAGCTCGGACCCCACCGGGGAGCTGTTTTTT.

The chain links TRBV5-1 to TRBJ1-2, with D perhaps TRBD1 (6 bases). The CDR3 consists of 16 residues. CDR1 and CDR2 from the germline V gene are SGHRS and YFSETQ. With 2 bases removed from V and 3 bases from J, the gap between germline ends came to 17 bases. CDR3 region: CASSLNPRQEDYGYTF. In DNA form, the CDR3 reads TGCGCCAGCAGCTTAAATCCGAGACAGGAAGACTATGGCTACACCTTC.

This clonotype was detected once. Sequence at one end of the junction differs from germline and may be a read error. The V gene is TRBV28, the J gene TRBJ2-3; 11 bases line up with TRBD2. This CDR3 contains 16 residues. Germline V gene lookup returns CDR1 MDHEN and CDR2 SYDVKM. CDR3 in amino acids: CANSMTSGARTDTQYF. DNA of the CDR3: TGTGCCAACAGTATGACTAGCGGGGCCCGCACAGATACGCAGTATTTT.